These T cell receptor beta chains were read from a single sample in a study of cytomegalovirus exposure and HLA in healthy donors. Sequencing was performed with immunoSEQ multiplex PCR; in TCRdb, only in-frame clones are kept and a portion is missing. The profile shows 99,000 or so clones, approximately 80% of them singletons. Sample: PBMCs. These receptors came from a young man in good health and CMV-seronegative. The CDR3 runs from the conserved cysteine through the conserved F or W. D genes are given only for firm matches. Part of the rows lack a size; the others show once, few, many or a class for expanded clones.

J gene: TRBJ2-1; V gene: TRBV4-3; D gene: TRBD2; clone size: NA; CDR3 protein: CASSQDITSGSYNEQFF; CDR3 DNA: TGCGCCAGCAGCCAAGATATCACTAGCGGCTCCTACAATGAGCAGTTCTTC
J gene: TRBJ2-2; V gene: TRBV18; D gene: NA; clone size: once; CDR3 protein: CASSPSFQGTNTGELFF; CDR3 DNA: TGTGCCAGCTCACCTTCATTCCAGGGCACGAACACCGGGGAGCTGTTTTTT
J gene: TRBJ1-2; V gene: TRBV10-1; D gene: NA; clone size: NA; CDR3 protein: CASSAQGNYGYTF; CDR3 DNA: TGCGCCAGCAGCGCACAGGGAAACTATGGCTACACCTTC
J gene: TRBJ1-1; V gene: TRBV9; D gene: TRBD1; clone size: NA; CDR3 protein: CASTRTGVMRGTEAFF; CDR3 DNA: TGTGCCAGCACCCGGACAGGGGTAATGAGGGGCACTGAAGCTTTCTTT
J gene: TRBJ1-1; V gene: TRBV6-5; D gene: TRBD1; clone size: NA; CDR3 protein: CASRIQGPNTEAFF; CDR3 DNA: TGTGCCAGCAGGATACAGGGGCCGAACACTGAAGCTTTCTTT
J gene: TRBJ2-2; V gene: TRBV30; D gene: TRBD2; clone size: NA; CDR3 protein: CAWSAAGLAGFTGELFF; CDR3 DNA: TGTGCCTGGAGTGCAGCGGGACTAGCGGGATTCACCGGGGAGCTGTTTTTT
J gene: TRBJ1-5; V gene: TRBV10-3; D gene: TRBD1; clone size: NA; CDR3 protein: CAISGTGYSNQPQHF; CDR3 DNA: TGTGCCATCAGTGGGACAGGGTATAGCAATCAGCCCCAGCATTTT
J gene: TRBJ2-5; V gene: TRBV29-1; D gene: NA; clone size: NA; CDR3 protein: CSVPRAGEETQYF; CDR3 DNA: TGCAGCGTCCCCAGGGCAGGGGAAGAGACCCAGTACTTC
J gene: TRBJ1-1; V gene: TRBV30; D gene: NA; clone size: few; CDR3 protein: CAWSVGGASTEAFF; CDR3 DNA: TGTGCCTGGAGTGTGGGGGGGGCCTCCACTGAAGCTTTCTTT
J gene: TRBJ2-3; V gene: TRBV9; D gene: NA; clone size: NA; CDR3 protein: CASTGVGGGTDTQYF; CDR3 DNA: TGTGCCAGCACCGGGGTTGGCGGGGGCACAGATACGCAGTATTTT
J gene: TRBJ1-2; V gene: TRBV5-8; D gene: NA; clone size: NA; CDR3 protein: CASSPVSDYGYTF; CDR3 DNA: TGTGCCAGCAGCCCGGTCTCGGACTATGGCTACACCTTC
J gene: TRBJ1-4; V gene: TRBV6-6; D gene: NA; clone size: NA; CDR3 protein: CASNTQENEKLFF; CDR3 DNA: TGTGCCAGCAACACACAGGAGAATGAAAAACTGTTTTTT
J gene: TRBJ1-5; V gene: TRBV4-1; D gene: NA; clone size: once; CDR3 protein: CASSRGRELNQPQHF; CDR3 DNA: TGCGCCAGCAGCCGGGGCCGGGAGCTCAATCAGCCCCAGCATTTT
J gene: TRBJ2-2; V gene: TRBV25-1; D gene: NA; clone size: NA; CDR3 protein: CASSEAGRDTGELFF; CDR3 DNA: TGTGCCAGCAGTGAGGCGGGACGAGACACCGGGGAGCTGTTTTTT